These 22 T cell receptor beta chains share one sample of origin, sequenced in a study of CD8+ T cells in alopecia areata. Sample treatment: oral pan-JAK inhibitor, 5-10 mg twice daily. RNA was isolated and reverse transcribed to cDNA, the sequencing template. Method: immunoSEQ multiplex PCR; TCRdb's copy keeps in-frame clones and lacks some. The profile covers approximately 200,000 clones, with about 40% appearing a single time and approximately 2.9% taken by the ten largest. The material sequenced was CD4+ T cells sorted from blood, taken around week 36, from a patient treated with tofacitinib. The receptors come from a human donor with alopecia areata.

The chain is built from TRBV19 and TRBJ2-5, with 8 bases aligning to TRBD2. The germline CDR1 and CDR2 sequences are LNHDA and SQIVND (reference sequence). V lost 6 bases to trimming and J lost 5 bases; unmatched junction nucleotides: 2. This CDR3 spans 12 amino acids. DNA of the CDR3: TGTGCCAGTAGATCGGGGGGGGAGACCCAGTACTTC. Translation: CASRSGGETQYF.

CDR3 region: CSVARGLGTEAFF. The CDR3 region has the DNA TGCAGCGTCGCACGGGGATTAGGGACTGAAGCTTTCTTT. V and J are TRBV29-1 and TRBJ1-1, with unresolved D. With 6 bases removed from V and 5 bases from J, the gap between germline ends came to 16 bases. This CDR3 has 13 residues. CDR1 is SQVTM, CDR2 ANQGSEA, per germline.

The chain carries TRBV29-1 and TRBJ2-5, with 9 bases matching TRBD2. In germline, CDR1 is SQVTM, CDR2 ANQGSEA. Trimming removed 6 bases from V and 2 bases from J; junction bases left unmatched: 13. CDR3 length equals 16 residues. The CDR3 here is CSVDPIGGRAQETQYF. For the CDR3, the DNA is TGCAGCGTGGACCCCATTGGCGGGAGGGCGCAAGAGACCCAGTACTTC. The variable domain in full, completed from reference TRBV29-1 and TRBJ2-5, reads SAVISQKPSRDICQRGTSLTIQCQVDSQVTMMFWYRQQPGQSLTLIATANQGSEATYESGFVIDKFPISRPNLTFSTLTVSNMSPEDSSIYLCSVDPIGGRAQETQYFGPGTRLLVL.

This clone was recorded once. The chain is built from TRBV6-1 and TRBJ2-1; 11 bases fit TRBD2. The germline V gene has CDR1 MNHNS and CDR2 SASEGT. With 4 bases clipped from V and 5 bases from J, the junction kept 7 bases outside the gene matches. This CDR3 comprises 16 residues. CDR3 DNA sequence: TGTGCCAGCAGTGCCAGAACTAGCGGGAGAGACAATGAGCAGTTCTTC. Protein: CASSARTSGRDNEQFF.

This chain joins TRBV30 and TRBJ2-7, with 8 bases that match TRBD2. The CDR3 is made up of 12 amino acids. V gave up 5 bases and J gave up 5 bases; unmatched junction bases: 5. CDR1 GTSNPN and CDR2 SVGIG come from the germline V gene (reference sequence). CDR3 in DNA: TGTGCCTGGGAACCGGGAGGGGACGAGCAGTACTTC. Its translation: CAWEPGGDEQYF.

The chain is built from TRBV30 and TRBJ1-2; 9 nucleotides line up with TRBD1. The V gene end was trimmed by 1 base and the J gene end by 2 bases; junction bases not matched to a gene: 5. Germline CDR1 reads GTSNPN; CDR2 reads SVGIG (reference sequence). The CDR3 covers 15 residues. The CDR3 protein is CAWSAGQGVNYGYTF. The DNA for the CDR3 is TGTGCCTGGAGTGCGGGACAGGGAGTCAACTATGGCTACACCTTC.

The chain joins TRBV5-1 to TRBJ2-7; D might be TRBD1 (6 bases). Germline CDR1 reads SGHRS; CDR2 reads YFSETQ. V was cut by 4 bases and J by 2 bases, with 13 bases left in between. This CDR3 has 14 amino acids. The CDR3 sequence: CASSLEGHTYEQYF. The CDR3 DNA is TGCGCCAGCAGCCTAGAGGGACACACCTACGAGCAGTACTTC.

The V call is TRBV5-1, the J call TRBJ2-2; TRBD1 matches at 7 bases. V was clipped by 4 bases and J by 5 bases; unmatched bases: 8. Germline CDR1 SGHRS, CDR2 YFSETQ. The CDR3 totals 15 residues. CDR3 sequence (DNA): TGCGCCAGCAGCAAGGCCCAGACAGGGACCGGGGAGCTGTTTTTT. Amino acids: CASSKAQTGTGELFF.

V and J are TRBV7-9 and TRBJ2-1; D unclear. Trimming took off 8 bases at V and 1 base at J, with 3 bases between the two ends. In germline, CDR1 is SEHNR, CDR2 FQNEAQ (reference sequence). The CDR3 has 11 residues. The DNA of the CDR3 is TGTGCCAGCGCATCCTACAATGAGCAGTTCTTC. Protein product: CASASYNEQFF.

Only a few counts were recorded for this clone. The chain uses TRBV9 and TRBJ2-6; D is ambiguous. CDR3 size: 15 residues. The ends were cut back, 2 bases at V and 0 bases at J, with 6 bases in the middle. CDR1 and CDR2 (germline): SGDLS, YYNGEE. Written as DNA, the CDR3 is TGTGCCAGCAGCGTCGTTAGCTCTGGGGCCAACGTCCTGACTTTC. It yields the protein CASSVVSSGANVLTF. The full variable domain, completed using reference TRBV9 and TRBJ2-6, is DSGVTQTPKHLITATGQRVTLRCSPRSGDLSVYWYQQSLDQGLQFLIQYYNGEERAKGNILERFSAQQFPDLHSELNLSSLELGDSALYFCASSVVSSGANVLTFGAGSRLTVL.

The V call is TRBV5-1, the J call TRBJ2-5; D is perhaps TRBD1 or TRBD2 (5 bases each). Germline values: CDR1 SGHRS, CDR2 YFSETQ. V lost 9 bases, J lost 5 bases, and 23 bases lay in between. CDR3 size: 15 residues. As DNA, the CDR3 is TGCGCCACCTACCGAGGGACCCGGGCAGGGGAGACCCAGTACTTC. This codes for CATYRGTRAGETQYF.

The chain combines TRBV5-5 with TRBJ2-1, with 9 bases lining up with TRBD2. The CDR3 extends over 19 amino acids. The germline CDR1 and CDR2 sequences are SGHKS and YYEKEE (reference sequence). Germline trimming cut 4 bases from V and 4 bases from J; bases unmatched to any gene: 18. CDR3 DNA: TGTGCCAGCAGCAACCTTGATTCCGTTTCTAGCGGGATTTACAATGAGCAGTTCTTC. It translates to CASSNLDSVSSGIYNEQFF. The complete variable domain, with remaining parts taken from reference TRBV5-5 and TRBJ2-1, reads DAGVTQSPTHLIKTRGQQVTLRCSPISGHKSVSWYQQVLGQGPQFIFQYYEKEERGRGNFPDRFSARQFPNYSSELNVNALLLGDSALYLCASSNLDSVSSGIYNEQFFGPGTRLTVL.

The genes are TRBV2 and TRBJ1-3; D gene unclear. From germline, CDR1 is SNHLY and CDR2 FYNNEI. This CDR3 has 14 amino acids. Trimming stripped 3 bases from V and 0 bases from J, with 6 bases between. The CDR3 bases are TGTGCCAGCAGTGACAGGCTCTCTGGAAACACCATATATTTT. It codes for CASSDRLSGNTIYF. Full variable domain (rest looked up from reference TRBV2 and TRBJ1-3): EPEVTQTPSHQVTQMGQEVILRCVPISNHLYFYWYRQILGQKVEFLVSFYNNEISEKSEIFDDQFSVERPDGSNFTLKIRSTKLEDSAMYFCASSDRLSGNTIYFGEGSWLTVV.

The CDR3 sequence: CSVGRERAEQFF. In DNA, the CDR3 is TGCAGCGTTGGCAGGGAGCGGGCTGAGCAGTTCTTC. This chain connects TRBV29-1 to TRBJ2-1; D may be TRBD2 (6 bases). Germline CDR1 and CDR2: SQVTM and ANQGSEA. With 4 bases removed from V and 9 bases from J, the gap between germline ends came to 13 bases. CDR3 size: 12 residues.

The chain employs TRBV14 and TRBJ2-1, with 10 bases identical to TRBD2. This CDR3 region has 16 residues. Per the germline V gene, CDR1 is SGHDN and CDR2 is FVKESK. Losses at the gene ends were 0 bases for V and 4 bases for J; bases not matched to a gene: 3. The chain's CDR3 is CASSQDRLAGYNEQFF. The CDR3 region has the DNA TGTGCCAGCAGCCAAGATAGACTAGCGGGTTACAATGAGCAGTTCTTC. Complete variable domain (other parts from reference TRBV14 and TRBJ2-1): EAGVTQFPSHSVIEKGQTVTLRCDPISGHDNLYWYRRVMGKEIKFLLHFVKESKQDESGMPNNRFLAERTGGTYSTLKVQPAELEDSGVYFCASSQDRLAGYNEQFFGPGTRLTVL.

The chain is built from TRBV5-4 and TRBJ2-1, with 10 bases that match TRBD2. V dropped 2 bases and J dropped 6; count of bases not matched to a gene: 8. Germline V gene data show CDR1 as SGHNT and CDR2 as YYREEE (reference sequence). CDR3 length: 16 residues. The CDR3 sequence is CASSFQAGGPGNEQFF. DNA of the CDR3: TGTGCCAGCAGCTTCCAAGCGGGAGGGCCGGGCAATGAGCAGTTCTTC. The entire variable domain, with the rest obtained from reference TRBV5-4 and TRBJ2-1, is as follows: ETGVTQSPTHLIKTRGQQVTLRCSSQSGHNTVSWYQQALGQGPQFIFQYYREEENGRGNFPPRFSGLQFPNYSSELNVNALELDDSALYLCASSFQAGGPGNEQFFGPGTRLTVL.

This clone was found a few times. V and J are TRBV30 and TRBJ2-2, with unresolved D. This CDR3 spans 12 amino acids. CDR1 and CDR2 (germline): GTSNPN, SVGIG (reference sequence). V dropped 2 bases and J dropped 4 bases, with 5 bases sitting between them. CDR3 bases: TGTGCCTGGAGTTTTGGCACCGGGGAGCTGTTTTTT. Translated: CAWSFGTGELFF.

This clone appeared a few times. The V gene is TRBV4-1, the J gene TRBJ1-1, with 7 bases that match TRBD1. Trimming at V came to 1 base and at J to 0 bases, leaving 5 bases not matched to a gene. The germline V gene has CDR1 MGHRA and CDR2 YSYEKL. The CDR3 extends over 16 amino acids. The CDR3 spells CASSQADRELNTEAFF. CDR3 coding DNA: TGCGCCAGCAGCCAAGCCGACAGGGAGTTGAACACTGAAGCTTTCTTT.

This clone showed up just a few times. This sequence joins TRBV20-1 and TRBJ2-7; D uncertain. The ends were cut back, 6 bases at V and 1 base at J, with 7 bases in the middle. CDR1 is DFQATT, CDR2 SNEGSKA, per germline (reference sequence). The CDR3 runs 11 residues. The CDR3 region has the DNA TGCAGTGCACATGGGTCCTACGAGCAGTACTTC. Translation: CSAHGSYEQYF.

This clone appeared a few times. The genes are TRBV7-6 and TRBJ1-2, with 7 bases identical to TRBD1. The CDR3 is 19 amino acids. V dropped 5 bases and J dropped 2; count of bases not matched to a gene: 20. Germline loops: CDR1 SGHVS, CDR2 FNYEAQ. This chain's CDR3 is CASSLGTDRVLTKNYGYTF. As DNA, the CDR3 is TGTGCCAGCAGCCTAGGCACCGACAGGGTCCTAACCAAAAACTATGGCTACACCTTC. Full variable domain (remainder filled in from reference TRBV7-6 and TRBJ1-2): GAGVSQSPRYKVTKRGQDVALRCDPISGHVSLYWYRQALGQGPEFLTYFNYEAQQDKSGLPNDRFSAERPEGSISTLTIQRTEQRDSAMYRCASSLGTDRVLTKNYGYTFGSGTRLTVV.

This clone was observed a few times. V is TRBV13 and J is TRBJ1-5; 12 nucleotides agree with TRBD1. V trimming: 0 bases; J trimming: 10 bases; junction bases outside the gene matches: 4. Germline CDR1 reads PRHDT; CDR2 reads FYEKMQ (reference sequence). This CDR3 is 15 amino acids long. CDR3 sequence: CASSLGRDRGQPQHF. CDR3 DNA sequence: TGTGCCAGCAGCTTAGGCCGGGACAGGGGGCAACCCCAGCATTTT.

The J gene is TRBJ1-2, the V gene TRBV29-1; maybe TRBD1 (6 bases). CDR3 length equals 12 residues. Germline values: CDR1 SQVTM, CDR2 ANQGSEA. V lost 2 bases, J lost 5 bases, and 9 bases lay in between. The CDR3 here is CSVERGIYGYTF. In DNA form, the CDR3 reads TGCAGCGTTGAAAGGGGGATTTATGGCTACACCTTC.